A selection of T cell receptor beta chains follows, all from one sample in a study of blood T cell repertoires in COVID-19. Clones were sequenced by immunoSEQ multiplex PCR, and TCRdb holds only the in-frame ones, with some missing. This table has 350,000 to 450,000 clones, 70% to 90% appearing once. Input material: PBMCs or T cells enriched from blood (not recorded which). All receptors derive from a woman between 18 and 30 years old who had been exposed to COVID-19. Each CDR3 is given with its conserved first and last residue. D genes are given only for firm matches. For some rows the clone size is stated as once, few or many, or as a class when expanded; others skip it.

size | J | V | D | CDR3 | DNA
NA | TRBJ2-2 | TRBV9 | TRBD1 | CASSAPGQGVSGELFF | TGTGCCAGCAGCGCTCCGGGACAGGGGGTTTCGGGGGAGCTGTTTTTT
NA | TRBJ1-1 | TRBV18 | TRBD1 | CASSPQGADYTEAFF | TGTGCCAGCTCACCACAGGGGGCGGACTACACTGAAGCTTTCTTT
NA | TRBJ1-2 | TRBV28 | NA | CASRLPWGGSGYTF | TGTGCCAGCAGGCTCCCGTGGGGGGGCTCTGGCTACACCTTC
NA | TRBJ2-3 | TRBV19 | NA | CASQVTTSTDTQYF | TGTGCCAGTCAGGTGACTACTAGCACAGATACGCAGTATTTT
NA | TRBJ2-1 | TRBV3-1/TRBV3-2 | TRBD2 | CASSHKPLGLAEMGEQFF | TGTGCCAGCAGCCACAAGCCCCTCGGACTAGCTGAAATGGGTGAGCAGTTCTTC
NA | TRBJ2-5 | TRBV19 | NA | CASSAGYETQYF | TGTGCCAGTAGTGCGGGATATGAGACCCAGTACTTC
NA | TRBJ2-1 | TRBV6-5 | NA | CASSAGSGNEQFF | TGTGCCAGCAGCGCGGGCTCGGGGAATGAGCAGTTCTTC
NA | TRBJ1-2 | TRBV29-1 | NA | CSVGDTKANYGYTF | TGCAGCGTGGGGGACACCAAGGCTAACTATGGCTACACCTTC
few | TRBJ2-3 | TRBV5-1 | NA | CASSSYTDTQYF | TGCGCCAGCAGCTCTTACACAGATACGCAGTATTTT
NA | TRBJ2-7 | TRBV25-1 | TRBD1 | CASSESRVRDRATYEQYF | TGTGCCAGCAGTGAATCGCGGGTCCGGGACAGGGCGACCTACGAGCAGTACTTC
NA | TRBJ1-2 | TRBV14 | TRBD1 | CASSQVTGLGYTF | TGTGCCAGCAGCCAAGTGACAGGGTTGGGCTACACCTTC
NA | TRBJ1-3 | TRBV28 | NA | CASSLAGVGNTIYF | TGTGCCAGCAGTTTAGCAGGGGTTGGAAACACCATATATTTT
NA | TRBJ1-1 | TRBV7-6 | TRBD1 | CASRRTGSNTEAFF | TGTGCCAGCAGACGGACAGGTTCGAACACTGAAGCTTTCTTT
once | TRBJ2-7 | TRBV10-2 | NA | CASSTQGGSYEQYF | TGCGCCAGCAGTACACAGGGGGGGTCCTACGAGCAGTACTTC
NA | TRBJ1-1 | TRBV4-1 | NA | CASSPPLSTPNTEAFF | TGCGCCAGCAGCCCGCCCCTTTCGACACCGAACACTGAAGCTTTCTTT
NA | TRBJ1-5 | TRBV4-1 | NA | CASSQTVSQPQHF | TGCGCCAGCAGCCAAACTGTGTCTCAGCCCCAGCATTTT
once | TRBJ2-4 | TRBV3-1/TRBV3-2 | NA | CASSSTSSWNIQYF | TGTGCCAGCAGCTCGACTAGTTCCTGGAACATTCAGTACTTC
NA | TRBJ1-5 | TRBV11-3 | TRBD1 | CASSLKGERQGGPQHF | TGTGCCAGCAGCTTAAAGGGAGAAAGACAGGGAGGTCCCCAGCATTTT
once | TRBJ2-2 | TRBV23-1 | TRBD1 | CASGEQGAGELFF | TGCGCCAGCGGCGAACAGGGGGCCGGGGAGCTGTTTTTT
NA | TRBJ1-6 | TRBV27 | TRBD1 | CASSEQGWALDSPLHF | TGTGCCAGCAGTGAACAGGGGTGGGCGTTGGATTCACCCCTCCACTTT
NA | TRBJ1-1 | TRBV6-5 | NA | CASHRGTEAFF | TGTGCCAGCCACCGGGGCACTGAAGCTTTCTTT
few | TRBJ1-1 | TRBV4-2 | TRBD1 | CASSQEGQQNTEAFF | TGTGCCAGCAGCCAGGAGGGACAGCAGAACACTGAAGCTTTCTTT
once | TRBJ1-2 | TRBV29-1 | NA | CGYLGGRNGYTF | TGCGGGTACCTCGGGGGGCGGAATGGCTACACCTTC
NA | TRBJ2-6 | TRBV14 | NA | CASSHSHSGANVLTF | TGTGCCAGCAGCCATAGTCACTCTGGGGCCAACGTCCTGACTTTC
once | TRBJ1-2 | TRBV5-4 | NA | CASSLVFQETYGYTF | TGTGCCAGCAGCTTGGTATTTCAGGAAACCTATGGCTACACCTTC
NA | TRBJ2-7 | TRBV7-9 | NA | CASSPTTAQATYEQYF | TGTGCCAGCAGCCCAACCACCGCCCAGGCCACCTACGAGCAGTACTTC
few | TRBJ1-5 | TRBV7-2 | NA | CASSSTQARNQPQHF | TGTGCCAGCAGCTCGACCCAGGCCCGAAATCAGCCCCAGCATTTT
many | TRBJ1-3 | TRBV7-3 | NA | CASSLNGGFGNTIYF | TGTGCCAGCAGCTTAAACGGGGGGTTTGGAAACACCATATATTTT
NA | TRBJ2-3 | TRBV9 | TRBD2 | CASSVTSGGPGTQYF | TGTGCCAGCAGCGTAACTAGCGGGGGGCCGGGTACGCAGTATTTT